This T cell receptor beta chain is drawn from a study of T cell changes during pregnancy in multiple sclerosis. Germline CDR1 is SGHVS and CDR2 is FQNEAQ. V was cut by 1 base and J by 0 bases, with 12 bases left in between. This CDR3 is 16 amino acids long. Repertoires were generated with immunoSEQ multiplex PCR, while TCRdb's copy carries only in-frame clones and drops some. Of over 80,000 clones listed, 90% were seen once; the top ten hold under 0.8%. The sequencing used peripheral blood, collected in the second trimester of pregnancy. This receptor was obtained from a female donor in good health, enrolled as a control in a pregnancy study. The chain couples TRBV7-8 to TRBJ1-1; D is possibly TRBD1 (5 bases). Written as DNA, the CDR3 is TGTGCCAGCAGCTTAGTTCGGGGGGGTCTGAACACTGAAGCTTTCTTT. The encoded protein is CASSLVRGGLNTEAFF. The complete variable domain, with remaining parts taken from reference TRBV7-8 and TRBJ1-1, reads GAGVSQSPRYKVAKRGQDVALRCDPISGHVSLFWYQQALGQGPEFLTYFQNEAQLDKSGLPSDRFFAERPEGSVSTLKIQRTQQEDSAVYLCASSLVRGGLNTEAFFGQGTRLTVV.